A selection of T cell receptor beta chains follows, all from one sample in a study of T-cell reconstitution after alpha-beta-depleted transplantation in children. TCRdb reanalysed the PCR reads using MiXCR and keeps one entry per CDR3 protein. The repertoire consists of about 610,000 distinct CDR3 sequences, with roughly 10% occurring once and the leading ten covering 4% to 5%. Sequenced here: PBMCs from the stem cell graft donor, sampled from the stem cell graft. These receptors all stem from a human donor who donated a stem cell graft to a child with acute myeloid leukemia. The CDR3 runs from the conserved cysteine through the conserved F or W. The order of the fields is D gene, J gene, V gene, CDR3 protein. D genes are given only for firm matches.

>-|TRBJ2-7|TRBV21-1
CASTENGAGYHEQYF
>-|TRBJ2-2|TRBV7-3
CASSSTGINTGELFF
>TRBD1|TRBJ2-3|TRBV27
CASRDRGTLDTQYF
>TRBD2|TRBJ2-7|TRBV4-2
CASSQDRGEGSEQYF
>-|TRBJ2-1|TRBV10-3
CAISVAADEQFF
>TRBD2|TRBJ2-1|TRBV20-1
CSTTSGRAQGAGPYNEQFF
>TRBD2|TRBJ2-2|TRBV5-1
CASSFAGDGGELFF
>-|TRBJ1-4|TRBV5-1
CASSLLTTNEKLFF
>-|TRBJ2-7|TRBV6-1
CASSRLEGGSGYEQYF
>-|TRBJ2-1|TRBV5-1
CASRSEGSNEQFF
>TRBD1|TRBJ2-2|TRBV12-3/TRBV12-4
CASRNTPWPGGTGELFF
>-|TRBJ2-1|TRBV4-2
CASSADWVSSYNEQFF
>TRBD2|TRBJ2-3|TRBV2
CASGSGGDTQYF
>-|TRBJ2-3|TRBV5-1
CASSLEASSTDTQYF
>-|TRBJ2-1|TRBV7-7
CASSSTRGGHNEQFF
>TRBD1|TRBJ1-3|TRBV29-1
CSVRTGTAGNTIYF
>-|TRBJ2-6|TRBV7-9
CASSLLGSGANVLTF
>-|TRBJ1-6|TRBV6-2/TRBV6-3
CASSYRTWTNSPLHF
>TRBD1|TRBJ1-2|TRBV28
CASSPPGQGYGYTF
>TRBD1|TRBJ1-2|TRBV2
CASSDGTAKYTF
>TRBD2|TRBJ2-7|TRBV28
CASRDRGRTSGSRAYEQYF
>TRBD1|TRBJ2-5|TRBV29-1
CSVPTGGRGETQYF
>TRBD1|TRBJ1-1|TRBV5-1
CASSLVQGAAMNTEAFF
>TRBD2|TRBJ2-7|TRBV7-2
CASSLGGAGLASVQYF
>-|TRBJ1-2|TRBV27
CASSRPGLGGYTF
>-|TRBJ2-7|TRBV7-9
CASSSPGQYEQYF
>-|TRBJ1-2|TRBV28
CASSLSPPNYTF
>-|TRBJ2-7|TRBV29-1
CSGRDSYEQYF
>-|TRBJ2-7|TRBV20-1
CSRFRDGVSYEQYF
>TRBD1|TRBJ1-1|TRBV28
CASSLAAGGSTEAFF
>-|TRBJ2-5|TRBV20-1
CSARYGNLETQYF
>-|TRBJ2-1|TRBV12-3/TRBV12-4
CASSPRAGSSYNEQFF
>-|TRBJ2-7|TRBV18
CASSPRAGENEQYF
>-|TRBJ2-6|TRBV25-1
CASRDPGANVLTF
>-|TRBJ2-1|TRBV18
CASFSASNEQFF
>-|TRBJ1-2|TRBV7-9
CASSSRWGYGYTF
>TRBD1|TRBJ2-7|TRBV28
CASRGQGTSYKQYF
>-|TRBJ2-1|TRBV9
CASSLLDYNEQFF
>TRBD2|TRBJ2-1|TRBV11-2
CASSPRGAGLGTGSYNEQFF
>-|TRBJ2-3|TRBV12-3/TRBV12-4
CASSLGLVSTDTQYF
>-|TRBJ1-1|TRBV29-1
CSVDRGYTEAFF
>TRBD1|TRBJ2-2|TRBV18
CASSPRQGPGELFF
>-|TRBJ2-1|TRBV27
CASSLDTNEQFF
>TRBD1|TRBJ1-1|TRBV12-3/TRBV12-4
CASITTGKNTEAFF
>-|TRBJ2-5|TRBV7-2
CASSLGYAPTQETQYF